A selection of T cell receptor beta chains follows, all from one sample in a study of T cell responses to AZD1222 COVID-19 vaccine. TCRdb's copy holds only in-frame clones and misses some; the assay was immunoSEQ multiplex PCR. The data show 110,000 to 150,000 clones, 92% seen once. The sample here was peripheral blood, taken on day 0 of AZD1222 vaccination. These receptors came from an adult in good health. Each CDR3 is given with its conserved first and last residue. D genes are given only for firm matches. Clone size is stated in some rows and not others, as once, few, many or a class when expanded.

j_call | v_call | d_call | clone_size | cdr3_nt | cdr3_aa
TRBJ2-5 | TRBV27 | - | once | TGTGCCAGCAGCAAAGAGATAGGCAGGACCCAGTACTTC | CASSKEIGRTQYF
TRBJ2-7 | TRBV6-2/TRBV6-3 | - | - | TGTGCCAGCAGTTACTCGGGATTCTGGGCGGGCTACGAGCAGTACTTC | CASSYSGFWAGYEQYF
TRBJ2-5 | TRBV5-1 | - | - | TGCGCCAGCAGCTCCGGGCAACAAGAGACCCAGTACTTC | CASSSGQQETQYF
TRBJ1-2 | TRBV6-5 | TRBD1 | - | TGTGCCAGCAGCTTATACCGGGACAGGGCTTATGGCTACACCTTC | CASSLYRDRAYGYTF
TRBJ1-3 | TRBV9 | TRBD1 | - | TGTGCCAGCAGTTCAGGGGGCTCTGGAAACACCATATATTTT | CASSSGGSGNTIYF
TRBJ2-4 | TRBV28 | - | once | TGTGCCAGCAGTCTGGAGTGGGCGGCCAAAAACATTCAGTACTTC | CASSLEWAAKNIQYF
TRBJ2-7 | TRBV6-5 | - | - | TGTGCCAGCAGACTAGAGTGGGGCGAGCAGTACTTC | CASRLEWGEQYF
TRBJ2-1 | TRBV2 | TRBD2 | - | TGTGCCAGCTGGACTAGCGGGATTGCGTACAATGAGCAGTTCTTC | CASWTSGIAYNEQFF
TRBJ2-3 | TRBV7-9 | - | - | TGTGCCAGCACGGCTGGCACAGATACGCAGTATTTT | CASTAGTDTQYF
TRBJ1-1 | TRBV28 | - | - | TGTGCCAGCAGTTTAGTGGGTGGGAACACTGAAGCTTTCTTT | CASSLVGGNTEAFF
TRBJ1-1 | TRBV5-4 | - | - | TGTGCCAGCAGCACGACCTGGCCCGTGAACACTGAAGCTTTCTTT | CASSTTWPVNTEAFF
TRBJ2-3 | TRBV28 | - | - | TGTGCCAGCAGTTTAGTTGGTACAGATACGCAGTATTTT | CASSLVGTDTQYF
TRBJ2-7 | TRBV5-6 | - | - | TGTGCCAGCAGCTATGTCCAGCTGAACTACGAGCAGTACTTC | CASSYVQLNYEQYF
TRBJ2-5 | TRBV5-1 | - | - | TGCGCCAGCAGCTTGGCCTCTCTAGGGGGTGAGACCCAGTACTTC | CASSLASLGGETQYF
TRBJ2-1 | TRBV19 | TRBD2 | - | TGTGCCAGTAGTGCCCCTGGTCGGACTAGCGTAAGGGGGTACTACAATGAGCAGTTCTTC | CASSAPGRTSVRGYYNEQFF
TRBJ2-3 | TRBV5-6 | - | - | TGTGCCAGCAGCTTCGCCGGACAGAGTAAAGATACGCAGTATTTT | CASSFAGQSKDTQYF
TRBJ2-7 | TRBV29-1 | - | - | TGCAGCGTTGGCTCAGAGGAGCAGTACTTC | CSVGSEEQYF
TRBJ2-3 | TRBV27 | - | - | TGTGCCAGCAGTTTAAATCCGTGGACAGATACGCAGTATTTT | CASSLNPWTDTQYF
TRBJ1-1 | TRBV2 | TRBD1 | - | TGTGCCAGCAGCGACAGGGGGGAGACTGAAGCTTTCTTT | CASSDRGETEAFF
TRBJ1-5 | TRBV3-1/TRBV3-2 | - | - | TGTGCCAGCAGCCTAAGGCAGGGGAAGGCGGTTACGCAGCCCCAGCATTTT | CASSLRQGKAVTQPQHF